Following are 9 T cell receptor beta chains from one sample sequenced in a study of T cell changes during pregnancy in multiple sclerosis. Repertoires were generated with immunoSEQ multiplex PCR, while TCRdb's copy carries only in-frame clones and drops some. Of approximately 45,000 clones listed, about 91% were seen once; the top ten hold around 0.38%. The sequences come from CD4+ T cells from peripheral blood mononuclear cells, collected in the second trimester of pregnancy. The receptor source for this set is a female donor in good health, enrolled as a control in a pregnancy study.

This clone is a singleton in its sample. This chain uses TRBV9 with TRBJ2-3; TRBD1 aligns across 8 bases. V was pared by 6 bases and J by 2 bases, with 8 bases of the junction left unmatched. The CDR3 is made up of 15 amino acids. The germline CDR1 and CDR2 sequences are SGDLS and YYNGEE. CDR3 residues: CASNTQGAYTDTQYF. As DNA, the CDR3 is TGTGCCAGCAACACGCAGGGGGCCTACACAGATACGCAGTATTTT.

The CDR3 coding sequence is TGCGCCAGCAGCCCGGTTCCCCGGGACAGGGCCACCGGGGAGCTGTTTTTT. Residues: CASSPVPRDRATGELFF. V is TRBV5-1 and J is TRBJ2-2, with 9 positions matching TRBD1. J gave up 4 bases and V 4 bases, and 11 bases lay outside the gene matches. There are 17 residues in the CDR3. Germline assignment: CDR1 SGHRS and CDR2 YFSETQ. Combining the CDR3 with reference TRBV5-1 and TRBJ2-2 gives the whole variable domain KAGVTQTPRYLIKTRGQQVTLSCSPISGHRSVSWYQQTPGQGLQFLFEYFSETQRNKGNFPGRFSGRQFSNSRSEMNVSTLELGDSALYLCASSPVPRDRATGELFFGEGSRLTVL.

In DNA form, the CDR3 reads TGTGCCTGGAGTGCCGGACAGGCAAATGAAAAACTGTTTTTT. Residues: CAWSAGQANEKLFF. This chain links TRBV30 with TRBJ1-4, with 7 nucleotides matching TRBD1. V dropped 1 base and J dropped 5; count of bases not matched to a gene: 4. Germline V gene data show CDR1 as GTSNPN and CDR2 as SVGIG (reference sequence). The CDR3 has 14 amino acids.

The rearrangement uses TRBV6-5 and TRBJ2-7; 8 bases match TRBD2. From germline, CDR1 is MNHEY and CDR2 SVGAGI. The CDR3 spans 15 residues. With 6 bases clipped from V and 3 bases from J, the junction kept 10 bases outside the gene matches. The CDR3 region is CASRPSGGALYEQYF. The DNA for the CDR3 is TGTGCCAGCAGGCCAAGCGGGGGAGCACTCTACGAGCAGTACTTC.

The chain couples TRBV7-2 to TRBJ1-6; 8 nucleotides align to TRBD1. The trim removed 5 bases at V and 7 bases at J, leaving 4 bases unmatched. CDR1 is SGHTA, CDR2 FQGNSA, per germline. This CDR3 has 14 amino acids. CDR3 protein: CASSVQGDNSPLHF. In nucleotides, the CDR3 is TGTGCCAGCAGCGTACAGGGGGACAATTCACCCCTCCACTTT.

The CDR3 loop reads CASSFRTDRGGGYTF. The CDR3 DNA reads TGTGCCAGCAGCTTTAGGACCGACAGGGGGGGAGGCTACACCTTC. The chain couples TRBV7-9 to TRBJ1-2; 9 bases are shared with TRBD1. Germline CDR1 reads SEHNR; CDR2 reads FQNEAQ (reference sequence). V gave up 3 bases and J gave up 8 bases; unmatched junction bases: 10. The CDR3 length is 15 residues.

The rearrangement links TRBV7-3 to TRBJ1-5; unclear D gene. V lost 5 bases and J 6 bases, leaving 11 bases between the germline ends. Germline CDR1 SGHTA, CDR2 FQGTGA. CDR3 length equals 13 residues. This chain's CDR3 is CASSQTTGQPQHF. CDR3 nucleotides: TGTGCCAGCAGCCAAACAACGGGTCAGCCCCAGCATTTT.

This chain joins TRBV11-1 and TRBJ1-2, with 8 bases matching TRBD1. The ends lost 2 bases at V and 8 bases at J; junction bases unmatched: 7. The CDR3 extends over 14 amino acids. Looked up from germline, CDR1 is SGHAT and CDR2 is FQDESV (reference sequence). CDR3 in amino acids: CASSLYGQGEGYTF. CDR3 bases: TGTGCCAGCAGCTTATACGGACAGGGTGAAGGCTACACCTTC.

The chain has TRBV6-5 and TRBJ1-1, with 7 bases fitting TRBD1. The CDR3 is 14 residues long. Germline V gives CDR1 MNHEY, CDR2 SVGAGI. With V trimmed by 4 bases and J by 7 bases, 9 bases remained unmatched. CDR3 protein: CASSFPGQFGEAFF. The CDR3 DNA follows: TGTGCCAGCAGTTTCCCGGGACAGTTCGGTGAAGCTTTCTTT.